This T cell receptor beta chain is drawn from a study of blood T cell repertoires in COVID-19. In the study overall: Whether acute or convalescent, the COVID-19 samples came from the United States, Italy and Spain.

CDR1 is MGHRA and CDR2 is YSYEKL in the germline V gene. This CDR3 is built from 15 residues. V trimming: 4 bases; J trimming: 6 bases; junction bases outside the gene matches: 9. This clone was seen a handful of times. Only in-frame clones appear in the TCRdb table, and some are missing; sequencing was by immunoSEQ multiplex PCR. The sample holds some 210,000 clones, approximately 90% seen once. Material: peripheral blood. This TCR derives from a man between 60 and 75 years old with COVID-19, enrolled during active disease. V gene TRBV4-1 combines with J gene TRBJ1-2; 9 positions agree with TRBD1. CDR3 bases: TGCGCCAGCAGCCCTACCGGGACAGGGACGAATGGCTACACCTTC. It yields the protein CASSPTGTGTNGYTF.